The T cell receptor (beta chain) described here comes from a study of tumor-infiltrating lymphocytes in primary liver carcinoma. This clonotype was detected ten times or more. TCR beta cDNA was reverse-transcribed from 400 to 500 ng of total RNA. The reaction used a constant-region primer and ProtoScript II reverse transcriptase. Three nested multiplex PCR rounds, a slightly modified ARM-PCR method, built the TCR beta libraries. Each of the first two PCR rounds ran around 10 cycles with TRBV1-TRBV30 forward and C-beta reverse primers. TCRdb analysed the multiplex PCR reads with MiXCR anew, one entry per CDR3 protein. This sample has under 110,000 distinct CDR3 sequences; about 62% occur once, and the top ten carry roughly 12%. Joint extraction of RNA and DNA used about 17-32 mg of bulk tissue that was unsorted. The CDR3 totals 16 residues. Germline loops: CDR1 MDHEN, CDR2 SYDVKM. Trimming took 8 bases from V and 5 from J; bases not matched to a gene: 15.

This chain uses TRBV28 with TRBJ2-5; TRBD2 matches 9 bases. Sequencing used liver tumor tissue from sampling region 2. As for subset: tumor region T2, inferior pole. The TCR was taken from a woman aged 60-70 years with primary liver carcinoma and hepatitis B virus infection. The CDR3 protein is CASRRTSATSGETQYF. The CDR3 bases are TGTGCCAGCCGGAGGACTAGCGCAACTTCAGGGGAGACCCAGTACTTC.